This T cell receptor beta chain was sequenced for a study of regulatory T cells in long-lasting Graves disease. Study-level points and caveats: Persistent disease showed a preference for TRBV28, TRBJ1-2 and TRBJ2-5. Persistent Graves' patients possessed reduced TCR diversity relative to recently diagnosed ones. Small numbers of samples may have cut accuracy.

This clonotype was recorded once. Antigen specificity is unknown. V lost 2 bases, J lost 6 bases, and 5 bases stayed unmatched. The CDR3 spans 15 residues. Per germline, CDR1 ENHRY and CDR2 SYGVKD. Relying on iRepertoire HTBI primers and Arm-PCR of CDR3 regions, the team built TCR beta libraries. MiXCR, run by TCRdb on the multiplex PCR reads, gives a single entry per CDR3 protein. The sample shows 350,000 to 400,000 distinct CDR3 sequences, 15% to 17% of them seen only once. Indicated time point: newly diagnosed GD, antithyroid drugs for less than 3 months. After RNA was extracted from PBMCs, the TCR library was made from it. Roughly 9.2 milliliters of peripheral blood were drawn into EDTA tubes.

This TCR was sampled from a female donor with Graves disease. This sequence joins TRBV10-3 and TRBJ2-5, with 11 bases aligning to TRBD1. Sample: peripheral blood mononuclear cells (PBMCs), taken at new diagnosis, from a patient treated with antithyroid drugs. As DNA, the CDR3 is TGTGCCATCAGTGAGGGACAGGGGGCGGTGAAGACCCAGTACTTC. Translated, it gives CAISEGQGAVKTQYF.